These T cell receptor beta chains were read from a single sample in a study of Graves' ophthalmopathy and Graves' hyperthyroidism. TCRdb reprocessed the multiplex PCR reads with MiXCR, giving one entry per CDR3 protein. The sample includes over a million distinct CDR3 sequences, about 36% seen only once; the top ten take around 10%. Sequencing was performed on peripheral blood or thyroid tissue (not recorded which). Receptor source: an adult man with Graves' hyperthyroidism. Both conserved end residues are part of each CDR3. Fields, in order: CDR3 protein, CDR3 DNA, clone size, CDR3 length, J gene, V gene, D gene. A D gene is named only where the DNA matches it firmly. Clone size, where shown, is once, few, many, or a class for clones that have expanded.

cdr3_aa: CASSSPQGTEAFF; cdr3_nt: TGCGCCAGCAGCTCGCCCCAGGGAACTGAAGCTTTCTTT; clone_size: many; cdr3_length: 13; j_call: TRBJ1-1; v_call: TRBV5-1; d_call: NA
cdr3_aa: CAVGGGRNTEAFF; cdr3_nt: TGTGCCGTCGGGGGAGGGAGGAACACTGAAGCTTTCTTT; clone_size: NA; cdr3_length: 13; j_call: TRBJ1-1; v_call: TRBV10-3; d_call: NA
cdr3_aa: CASRPPVVGEHGYTF; cdr3_nt: TGTGCCAGCAGGCCCCCCGTGGTTGGGGAGCATGGCTACACCTTC; clone_size: few; cdr3_length: 15; j_call: TRBJ1-2; v_call: TRBV7-8; d_call: NA
cdr3_aa: CASFRQGRAFF; cdr3_nt: TGTGCCAGCTTTAGACAGGGTCGAGCTTTCTTT; clone_size: NA; cdr3_length: 11; j_call: TRBJ1-1; v_call: TRBV25-1; d_call: TRBD1
cdr3_aa: CASSEGSFYTEAFF; cdr3_nt: TGTGCCAGCTCGGAAGGCAGTTTCTACACTGAAGCTTTCTTT; clone_size: NA; cdr3_length: 14; j_call: TRBJ1-1; v_call: TRBV2; d_call: NA
cdr3_aa: CASSVGPTTTGELFF; cdr3_nt: TGTGCCAGCAGCGTAGGTCCGACCACGACCGGGGAGCTGTTTTTT; clone_size: many; cdr3_length: 15; j_call: TRBJ2-2; v_call: TRBV9; d_call: NA
cdr3_aa: CASSEPTPGQTNTEAFF; cdr3_nt: TGCGCCAGCAGTGAGCCCACCCCGGGACAGACCAACACTGAAGCTTTCTTT; clone_size: NA; cdr3_length: 17; j_call: TRBJ1-1; v_call: TRBV10-2; d_call: TRBD1
cdr3_aa: CASSMERARNTGELFF; cdr3_nt: TGTGCCAGTAGTATGGAACGGGCAAGGAACACCGGGGAGCTGTTTTTT; clone_size: NA; cdr3_length: 16; j_call: TRBJ2-2; v_call: TRBV19; d_call: NA
cdr3_aa: CASVGGGAGYNSPLHF; cdr3_nt: TGTGCCAGCGTGGGGGGGGGCGCCGGGTATAATTCACCCCTCCACTTT; clone_size: NA; cdr3_length: 16; j_call: TRBJ1-6; v_call: TRBV6-6; d_call: NA
cdr3_aa: CASSRSGGANGELFF; cdr3_nt: TGCGCCAGCAGCCGGAGCGGGGGGGCAAACGGGGAGCTGTTTTTT; clone_size: NA; cdr3_length: 15; j_call: TRBJ2-2; v_call: TRBV4-3; d_call: TRBD2
cdr3_aa: CASSLSGPAGELFF; cdr3_nt: TGTGCTAGCAGCTTATCGGGGCCTGCCGGGGAGCTGTTTTTT; clone_size: many; cdr3_length: 14; j_call: TRBJ2-2; v_call: TRBV7-7; d_call: NA
cdr3_aa: CATGTWSLNTEAFF; cdr3_nt: TGTGCCACCGGGACGTGGTCGCTGAACACTGAAGCTTTCTTT; clone_size: few; cdr3_length: 14; j_call: TRBJ1-1; v_call: TRBV24-1; d_call: NA
cdr3_aa: CATQQGGETQYF; cdr3_nt: TGTGCCACACAACAGGGCGGGGAGACCCAGTACTTC; clone_size: NA; cdr3_length: 12; j_call: TRBJ2-5; v_call: TRBV24-1; d_call: NA
cdr3_aa: CASSRGPPMNTEAFF; cdr3_nt: TGTGCCAGTAGTAGAGGACCTCCGATGAACACTGAAGCTTTCTTT; clone_size: many; cdr3_length: 15; j_call: TRBJ1-1; v_call: TRBV19; d_call: NA
cdr3_aa: CASSPGNLAGGNEQFF; cdr3_nt: TGTGCCAGTAGTCCGGGGAATCTAGCGGGAGGCAATGAGCAGTTCTTT; clone_size: once; cdr3_length: 16; j_call: TRBJ1-1; v_call: TRBV19; d_call: NA
cdr3_aa: CASSDTGQADNYGYTF; cdr3_nt: TGCGCCAGCAGTGACACCGGACAGGCCGACAACTATGGCTACACCTTC; clone_size: once; cdr3_length: 16; j_call: TRBJ1-2; v_call: TRBV10-2; d_call: TRBD1
cdr3_aa: CSARLGGDQPQHF; cdr3_nt: TGCAGTGCTAGACTGGGGGGTGATCAGCCCCAGCATTTT; clone_size: many; cdr3_length: 13; j_call: TRBJ1-5; v_call: TRBV20-1; d_call: NA